This T cell receptor (beta chain) was profiled in a study of OX40 agonist ivuxolimab in advanced cancers. In terms of the full investigation: Ivuxolimab was an agonistic, fully human IgG2 monoclonal antibody directed against OX40 (CD134), a costimulatory receptor. Intravenous ivuxolimab was administered to patients every 2 weeks at six dose levels: 0.01, 0.1, 0.3, 1.5, 3 and 10 mg/kg. Of the roughly 54 dose-escalation patients, hepatocellular carcinoma was present in approximately 20, melanoma in some 15, renal cell carcinoma in 9 and head and neck cancer in 9. A male proportion of under 85% and a mean age of approximately 60 years, ranging from roughly 23 to 90, were recorded for the dose-escalation cohort. Patients were allowed to have had prior anti-PD-1, anti-PD-L1 or anti-CTLA-4 therapy, and around 43% of the dose-escalation patients had been treated with checkpoint inhibitors. Partial responses occurred in three dose-escalation patients: two with cutaneous melanoma and one with hepatocellular carcinoma. Peripheral TCRbeta sequencing aimed to test whether ivuxolimab altered TCR sequence diversity and caused clonal T-cell expansion. The paper covers the monotherapy dose-escalation part of the phase I ivuxolimab trial, which included N = 52 patients.

The trial excluded patients who had a history of autoimmune disease or who were on systemic immunosuppression. Peripheral blood for TCR sequencing was collected from all dose cohorts at baseline, on cycle 4 day 1, and on cycle 7 day 1. Samples were obtained from an open-label, multicenter, first-in-human phase I dose-escalation trial of ivuxolimab. Adults with locally advanced or metastatic melanoma, renal cell carcinoma, hepatocellular carcinoma or head and neck squamous cell carcinoma were enrolled in the trial. Before TCR sequencing, CD4+ T cells and CD8+ T cells were sorted from peripheral blood as separate populations. The CDR3 starts with the cysteine, ends with the phenylalanine, and has 14 residues. The sequence is cut down to CDR3 DNA, 42 bases in frame from base 1. At the junction V is shortened by 6 bases and J by 5 bases, with 14 bases in between. The germline V gene encodes CDR1 MDHEN and CDR2 SYDVKM.

Genomic DNA was extracted from sorted cells for sequencing of the TCRbeta CDR3 region. The immunoSEQ Assay was used to sequence the TCRbeta CDR3 regions. In TCRdb, the immuneACCESS table is reduced to in-frame sequences with V and J assigned. These tables do not hold every clone; where another copy was compared, an unresolved V gene accounts for under half, and the others remain unexplained. The sample table records around 50,000 clones; roughly 80% of these occur just once. Approximately 2.6% of the sample goes to the ten largest clones. Results and caveats for the whole study, not just this receptor: Low levels of normalized T-cell clonal expansion were also seen in some nonresponding patients. At doses of 0.1 to 3.0 mg/kg, clonal expansion of both CD4+ and CD8+ T cells in blood was seen between baseline and week 6. In partial responders in the 0.1-3.0 mg/kg groups, normalized peripheral clonal expansion was found to be among the lowest, especially among CD8+ T cells. After ivuxolimab, CD8+ T cells had more expanded clones than CD4+ T cells on average. Antigen specificity was not determined for the clonally expanded peripheral T cells.

There are a few counts of this clone. The specificity of this receptor is unknown. No qualities accompany the bases; no much larger clone lies one base away. The chain was built from TRBV28 and TRBJ2-1; the D segment may tentatively be TRBD1 or TRBD2, each giving 5 matched bases. The sample in question was CD4+ or CD8+ T cells sorted from blood, obtained in a trial of the OX40 agonist ivuxolimab. The TCR comes from an adult with an advanced solid tumor such as melanoma, head and neck, liver or kidney cancer. The DNA is as follows: TGTGCCAGCAGGCTACACGGGGCAAACAATGAGCAGTTCTTC. Translated, this gives CASRLHGANNEQFF.